This entry lists 28 T cell receptor beta chains sequenced from one sample in a study of identical twins. TCRdb analysed the 5' RACE reads with MiXCR anew, one entry per CDR3 protein. The sample records about 1.7 million distinct CDR3 sequences, more than 30% being singletons. The material sequenced was cord blood. Receptors were obtained from a newborn girl in good health.

The chain uses TRBV13 and TRBJ2-1; 15 bases map to TRBD2. Per germline, CDR1 PRHDT and CDR2 FYEKMQ (reference sequence). The CDR3 runs 16 residues. V lost 5 bases and J lost 8; bases outside the gene matches: 7. The CDR3: CASSLRTSGGAYEQFF. CDR3 in DNA: TGTGCCAGCAGCCTAAGGACTAGCGGGGGGGCCTATGAGCAGTTCTTC.

The J gene is TRBJ1-2, the V gene TRBV12-3 or TRBV12-4; 8 bases align to TRBD1. This CDR3 is 14 amino acids long. The junction had 9 bases not matched to a gene; V was cut back by 5 bases and J by 7 bases. This CDR3 is CASSRLGQGGGYTF. CDR3 nucleotide sequence: TGTGCCAGCAGTCGGCTAGGACAGGGTGGTGGCTACACCTTC.

The rearrangement uses TRBV27 and TRBJ2-7, with a possible D match to TRBD2 (9 bases). The CDR3 contains 16 residues. V gave up 3 bases and J gave up 6 bases, with 21 bases separating them. Looked up from germline, CDR1 is MNHEY and CDR2 is SMNVEV (reference sequence). DNA of the CDR3: TGTGCCAGCAGTTTGTGGCCTAGCGGGACAGGAGGCGAGCAGTACTTC. Protein sequence: CASSLWPSGTGGEQYF.

The chain links TRBV7-9 to TRBJ1-2, with TRBD1 matching over 10 bases. The CDR3 covers 15 residues. The germline gives CDR1 SEHNR, CDR2 FQNEAQ (reference sequence). With 5 bases clipped from V and 2 bases from J, the junction kept 5 bases outside the gene matches. Written as DNA, the CDR3 is TGTGCCAGCAGCGCCCGGACAGGGGGGAACTATGGCTACACCTTC. This codes for CASSARTGGNYGYTF. Complete variable domain (other parts from reference TRBV7-9 and TRBJ1-2): DTGVSQNPRHKITKRGQNVTFRCDPISEHNRLYWYRQTLGQGPEFLTYFQNEAQLEKSRLLSDRFSAERPKGSFSTLEIQRTEQGDSAMYLCASSARTGGNYGYTFGSGTRLTVV.

The chain uses TRBV12-3 or TRBV12-4 and TRBJ2-1, with D hard to call. Trimming stripped 3 bases from V and 5 bases from J, with 8 bases between. CDR3 size: 13 residues. As DNA, the CDR3 is TGTGCCAGCAGTTTGACCTGGAACAATGAGCAGTTCTTC. Protein sequence: CASSLTWNNEQFF.

V usage is TRBV3-1 and J usage is TRBJ2-3; D possibly corresponds to TRBD1 (6 bases). CDR3 size: 14 residues. Deletions cut 4 bases from V and 6 bases from J, with 14 bases between. The germline V gene encodes CDR1 LGHDT and CDR2 YNNKEL (reference sequence). CDR3 coding DNA: TGTGCCAGCAGCCTCAGACCAGGGGCCGATACGCAGTATTTT. Its translation is CASSLRPGADTQYF.

This sequence joins TRBV4-1 and TRBJ2-1; tentatively, D is TRBD1 (5 bases). Trimming took 0 bases from V and 12 from J, leaving 18 bases between them. The CDR3 is 15 residues long. Looked up from germline, CDR1 is MGHRA and CDR2 is YSYEKL. The CDR3 sequence is CASSQDTGQIYGQFF. The CDR3 region has the DNA TGCGCCAGCAGCCAAGATACAGGACAAATCTATGGGCAGTTCTTC.

This clonotype was seen a few times. V and J are TRBV6-1 and TRBJ1-1; TRBD1 might be the D (5 bases). The ends were cut back, 6 bases at V and 1 base at J, with 12 bases in the middle. The CDR3 covers 14 residues. In germline, CDR1 is MNHNS, CDR2 SASEGT. The CDR3 DNA is TGTGCCAGCAGACCTTGGGGGGGGAACACTGAAGCTTTCTTT. Protein: CASRPWGGNTEAFF.

Remarks on this clonotype: No conserved phenylalanine or tryptophan is present at the end of the CDR3, so a read error is the likely explanation. V and J are TRBV11-2 and TRBJ2-1, with 10 bases identical to TRBD2. Germline trimming cut 2 bases from V and 3 bases from J; bases unmatched to any gene: 1. This CDR3 is 15 amino acids long. In germline, CDR1 is SGHAT, CDR2 FQNNGV. CDR3 loop: CASSLPSGGYNEQFL. For the CDR3, the DNA is TGTGCCAGCAGCTTACCTAGCGGGGGCTACAATGAGCAGTTCTTA.

This clonotype has a handful of counts. The gene calls are TRBV20-1 and TRBJ2-1, with D unclear. The ends were cut back, 3 bases at V and 5 bases at J, with 8 bases in the middle. Germline V lookup: CDR1 DFQATT, CDR2 SNEGSKA (reference sequence). This CDR3 contains 12 residues. CDR3 bases: TGCAGTGCTAGCTCCGGAGACAATGAGCAGTTCTTC. It yields the protein CSASSGDNEQFF.

CDR3 sequence reads: CASSMMGADEQYF. CDR3 nucleotides: TGTGCCAGTAGTATGATGGGGGCGGACGAGCAGTACTTC. The chain couples TRBV19 to TRBJ2-7; D might be TRBD1 (6 bases). The CDR3 is 13 amino acids. Germline V gives CDR1 LNHDA, CDR2 SQIVND (reference sequence). V lost 3 bases and J lost 5, with 11 bases in between.

The chain uses TRBV6-6 and TRBJ2-1; maybe TRBD2 (5 bases). The germline CDR1 and CDR2 sequences are MNHNY and SVGAGI (reference sequence). Trimming stripped 10 bases from V and 5 bases from J, with 12 bases between. The CDR3 has 12 amino acids. CDR3 in amino acids: CATMDSNNEQFF. CDR3 DNA sequence: TGTGCCACTATGGACTCAAACAATGAGCAGTTCTTC.

This clonotype was counted many times. The chain combines TRBV25-1 with TRBJ2-1; 8 bases map to TRBD1. The trim removed 5 bases at V and 1 base at J, leaving 1 base unmatched. Germline V gene lookup returns CDR1 MGHDK and CDR2 SYGVNS. The length of the CDR3 is 14 residues. CDR3 loop: CASSRQGSYNEQFF. The CDR3, as DNA: TGTGCCAGCAGTAGACAGGGGTCCTACAATGAGCAGTTCTTC.

This rearrangement joins TRBV9 to TRBJ1-1; TRBD1 agrees at 8 bases. The junction had 6 bases not matched to a gene; V was cut back by 3 bases and J by 8 bases. The CDR3 loop spans 13 amino acids. Germline loops: CDR1 SGDLS, CDR2 YYNGEE. CDR3 sequence (DNA): TGTGCCAGCAGCGCCCAACAGGGGGGGGAAGCTTTCTTT. This codes for CASSAQQGGEAFF.

This sequence joins TRBV6-1 and TRBJ1-5; D remains ambiguous. The CDR3 has 16 residues. Germline lookup yields CDR1 MNHNS and CDR2 SASEGT. The ends were cut back, 2 bases at V and 4 bases at J, with 15 bases in the middle. The DNA of the CDR3 is TGTGCCAGCAGTGAACGGCGGACCCTGAGGAATCAGCCCCAGCATTTT. Translated: CASSERRTLRNQPQHF.

The chain has TRBV20-1 and TRBJ2-1, with 10 bases matching TRBD2. The V gene end was trimmed by 5 bases and the J gene end by 1 base; junction bases not matched to a gene: 5. CDR1 is DFQATT, CDR2 SNEGSKA, per germline (reference sequence). The CDR3 spans 15 residues. CDR3 in DNA: TGCAGTGCTCCCCTAGCGGGAGCTTCCTACAATGAGCAGTTCTTC. Its translation: CSAPLAGASYNEQFF.

The CDR3 is CSVEDLQGLAGGPSDTQYF. The CDR3 DNA reads as TGCAGCGTTGAAGATCTACAGGGACTAGCGGGAGGGCCCTCAGATACGCAGTATTTT. The chain has TRBV29-1 and TRBJ2-3; 16 nucleotides line up with TRBD2. The length of the CDR3 is 19 residues. Looked up from germline, CDR1 is SQVTM and CDR2 is ANQGSEA. V was clipped by 0 bases and J by 4 bases; unmatched bases: 10.

The chain is built from TRBV20-1 and TRBJ2-1; the match to TRBD2 covers 10 bases. This CDR3 region has 15 residues. V lost 6 bases and J lost 6; bases outside the gene matches: 11. Germline assignment: CDR1 DFQATT and CDR2 SNEGSKA (reference sequence). In DNA form, the CDR3 reads TGCAGTGCCCGGCGTCTGGGACTAGCGTCCAATGAGCAGTTCTTC. This gives the protein CSARRLGLASNEQFF.

This clonotype was picked up one time. This rearrangement joins TRBV5-1 to TRBJ1-1; D not resolved. Germline V CDR1 and CDR2: SGHRS, YFSETQ. V was clipped by 0 bases and J by 3 bases, with 15 bases between them. The CDR3 extends over 16 amino acids. This chain's CDR3 is CASSLVGSGGHTEAFF. In nucleotides, the CDR3 is TGCGCCAGCAGCTTGGTTGGCTCGGGCGGACACACTGAAGCTTTCTTT.

The chain carries TRBV27 and TRBJ2-7; 8 bases agree with TRBD2. Germline loops: CDR1 MNHEY, CDR2 SMNVEV (reference sequence). V gave up 6 bases and J gave up 2 bases; unmatched junction bases: 9. The CDR3 runs to 15 residues. This chain's CDR3 is CASRSPSGGPYEQYF. The CDR3 bases are TGTGCCAGCAGATCCCCGTCGGGAGGGCCCTACGAGCAGTACTTC.

J is TRBJ2-7 and V is TRBV6-1; D possibly corresponds to TRBD2 (6 bases). Germline-derived CDR1 and CDR2 are MNHNS and SASEGT. The CDR3 loop spans 13 amino acids. Trimming removed 6 bases from V and 6 bases from J, with 15 bases in between. In DNA, the CDR3 is TGTGCCAGCAGCCTGGGGGGATTCATCGAGCAGTACTTC. Translation gives CASSLGGFIEQYF.

This clonotype was counted a few times. The CDR3 loop is CASSQDTASGLAKNIQYF. DNA of the CDR3: TGTGCCAGCAGCCAAGATACGGCTAGCGGCCTAGCCAAAAACATTCAGTACTTC. The rearrangement uses TRBV3-1 and TRBJ2-4, with TRBD2 matching 7 bases. The CDR3 consists of 18 residues. CDR1 is LGHDT, CDR2 YNNKEL, per germline (reference sequence). V was clipped by 0 bases and J by 0 bases; unmatched bases: 8.

This CDR3 reads CASTADSYEQYF. CDR3 DNA: TGTGCCAGCACCGCTGACTCCTACGAGCAGTACTTC. The genes are TRBV2 and TRBJ2-7; no reliable D call. Germline V gene data show CDR1 as SNHLY and CDR2 as FYNNEI. V lost 7 bases and J 0 bases, leaving 7 bases between the germline ends. CDR3 length: 12 amino acids. The full variable domain, its missing parts supplied by reference TRBV2 and TRBJ2-7, is EPEVTQTPSHQVTQMGQEVILRCVPISNHLYFYWYRQILGQKVEFLVSFYNNEISEKSEIFDDQFSVERPDGSNFTLKIRSTKLEDSAMYFCASTADSYEQYFGPGTRLTVT.

This chain connects TRBV27 to TRBJ1-2; D is possibly TRBD1 (5 bases). Trimming took off 8 bases at V and 8 bases at J, with 15 bases between the two ends. This CDR3 is 12 amino acids long. Germline-derived CDR1 and CDR2 are MNHEY and SMNVEV (reference sequence). The CDR3 here is CASGFRGRGYTF. As DNA, the CDR3 is TGTGCCAGCGGCTTCCGGGGACGGGGCTACACCTTC.

This clonotype was detected a few times. The chain employs TRBV4-2 and TRBJ2-7; D is ambiguous. Germline CDR1 and CDR2: LGHNA and YNFKEQ. The V end lost 0 bases, the J end lost 3 bases, and 12 bases lay between the germline ends. This CDR3 comprises 15 residues. The CDR3 reads CASSQDTWIDYEQYF. The DNA of the CDR3 is TGTGCCAGCAGCCAAGATACATGGATCGACTACGAGCAGTACTTC.

The rearrangement links TRBV4-2 to TRBJ2-4; 9 nucleotides align to TRBD2. V shed 4 bases and J 0 bases; nucleotides not matched to a gene: 4. Germline loops: CDR1 LGHNA, CDR2 YNFKEQ. The CDR3 runs to 16 residues. The CDR3 region is CASSPRTSVAKNIQYF. CDR3 DNA sequence: TGTGCCAGCAGCCCCCGGACTAGCGTAGCCAAAAACATTCAGTACTTC.

V is TRBV7-2 and J is TRBJ2-5; D remains ambiguous. This CDR3 is built from 14 residues. Trimming stripped 1 base from V and 11 bases from J, with 17 bases between. CDR1 and CDR2 (germline): SGHTA, FQGNSA. The DNA for the CDR3 is TGTGCCAGCAGCTTAGGTAGGACCCCGGCGGAGCAGTACTTC. It translates to CASSLGRTPAEQYF.

This clonotype was seen repeatedly, ten times or more. J is TRBJ1-5 and V is TRBV12-3 or TRBV12-4, with 8 nucleotides matching TRBD1. This CDR3 has 15 residues. The trim removed 2 bases at V and 3 bases at J, leaving 3 bases unmatched. The CDR3 bases are TGTGCCAGCAGTTTACGGACAGGGCCCAATCAGCCCCAGCATTTT. This encodes CASSLRTGPNQPQHF.